The 29 T cell receptor beta chains presented below share a single source sample, sequenced in a study of T cell responses to AZD1222 COVID-19 vaccine. Generated by immunoSEQ multiplex PCR, the TCRdb table keeps only in-frame clones and is missing some. The sample has roughly 150,000 clones; about 92% are singletons. This sample comprised peripheral blood, obtained 28 days after the second AZD1222 dose. Receptors originate from an adult who received the AZD1222 COVID-19 vaccine.

The CDR3 bases are TGTGCCAGTCCGACGGCGTATACGCAGTATTTT. This codes for CASPTAYTQYF. The J gene is TRBJ2-3, the V gene TRBV5-8; no reliable D call. The CDR3 consists of 11 residues. V was clipped by 8 bases and J by 7 bases, with 11 bases between them. Per germline, CDR1 SGHTS and CDR2 YDEGEE.

J is TRBJ2-6 and V is TRBV13; TRBD1 agrees at 9 bases. CDR1 is PRHDT, CDR2 FYEKMQ, per germline (reference sequence). The trim removed 4 bases at V and 1 base at J, leaving 11 bases unmatched. There are 19 residues in the CDR3. The CDR3 protein is CASSYRDREGPSGANVLTF. The CDR3, as DNA: TGTGCCAGCAGCTACCGGGACAGGGAGGGTCCTTCTGGGGCCAACGTCCTGACTTTC.

The rearrangement links TRBV7-9 to TRBJ1-5, with TRBD1 matching 10 bases. The CDR3 loop spans 15 amino acids. Germline loops: CDR1 SEHNR, CDR2 FQNEAQ (reference sequence). Germline trimming cut 2 bases from V and 5 bases from J; bases unmatched to any gene: 3. The CDR3 coding sequence is TGTGCCAGCAGCTTAAAGGGGACAGGGGATCAGCCCCAGCATTTT. Amino acids: CASSLKGTGDQPQHF.

The V call is TRBV7-3, the J call TRBJ1-1; no clear D. The CDR3 runs 14 residues. The germline gives CDR1 SGHTA, CDR2 FQGTGA. Between the trimmed V and J ends, which lost 2 bases and 3 bases, there was a span of 10 bases. The CDR3 bases are TGTGCCAGCAGCTTACAAAACGGGGACACTGAAGCTTTCTTT. Translating gives CASSLQNGDTEAFF.

CDR3: CASSYSRGANQPQHF. The CDR3 nucleotides are TGTGCCAGCAGTTACTCGAGGGGGGCTAATCAGCCCCAGCATTTT. This sequence joins TRBV6-2 or TRBV6-3 and TRBJ1-5, with a tentative D call TRBD1 (6 bases). Trimming took 0 bases from V and 4 from J, leaving 10 bases between them. Germline V gene sequence: CDR1 MNHEY, CDR2 SVGEGT. The CDR3 loop spans 15 amino acids.

V is TRBV19 and J is TRBJ1-5, with no clear D. Trimming took off 6 bases at V and 3 bases at J, with 12 bases between the two ends. Germline CDR1 reads LNHDA; CDR2 reads SQIVND (reference sequence). The CDR3 loop spans 14 amino acids. The CDR3 region is CASSLASANQPQHF. In nucleotides, the CDR3 is TGTGCCAGTAGCTTAGCGTCAGCCAATCAGCCCCAGCATTTT.

The chain has TRBV4-1 and TRBJ1-1; D might be TRBD1 (5 bases). Germline assignment: CDR1 MGHRA and CDR2 YSYEKL. Trimming pared 4 bases from V and 1 base from J, leaving 10 bases between. The CDR3 is 14 residues long. The CDR3 protein is CASSLGTGNTEAFF. CDR3 in DNA: TGCGCCAGCAGCCTGGGGACGGGGAACACTGAAGCTTTCTTT.

V is TRBV7-2 and J is TRBJ2-3, with D possibly being TRBD2 (6 bases). The CDR3 consists of 15 residues. V shed 1 base and J shed 1 base, with 9 bases lying between them. Germline CDR1 and CDR2: SGHTA and FQGNSA. CDR3 in amino acids: CASSLVASGTDTQYF. The CDR3 DNA is TGTGCCAGCAGCTTAGTCGCTAGCGGCACAGATACGCAGTATTTT. Full variable domain (remainder filled in from reference TRBV7-2 and TRBJ2-3): GAGVSQSPSNKVTEKGKDVELRCDPISGHTALYWYRQSLGQGLEFLIYFQGNSAPDKSGLPSDRFSAERTGGSVSTLTIQRTQQEDSAVYLCASSLVASGTDTQYFGPGTRLTVL.

This chain joins TRBV28 and TRBJ1-5, with a tentative D call TRBD1 (5 bases). This CDR3 contains 15 residues. Germline V gene data show CDR1 as MDHEN and CDR2 as SYDVKM. V was pared by 3 bases and J by 4 bases, with 13 bases between. CDR3 region: CASSFNRQRNQPQHF. The CDR3 coding sequence is TGTGCCAGCAGTTTTAATAGACAGAGGAATCAGCCCCAGCATTTT. Supplemented by reference TRBV28 and TRBJ1-5, the full variable domain reads DVKVTQSSRYLVKRTGEKVFLECVQDMDHENMFWYRQDPGLGLRLIYFSYDVKMKEKGDIPEGYSVSREKKERFSLILESASTNQTSMYLCASSFNRQRNQPQHFGDGTRLSIL.

The chain couples TRBV28 to TRBJ2-3, with D possibly TRBD1 on 6 matching bases. The V gene's germline CDR1 is MDHEN and CDR2 SYDVKM. Trimming cost V 4 bases and J 2 bases, with 10 bases left between them. This CDR3 region has 14 residues. The CDR3 reads CASSYGGTTDTQYF. CDR3 DNA: TGTGCCAGCAGTTATGGGGGCACCACAGATACGCAGTATTTT.

The V and J genes are TRBV3-1 (or the pseudogene TRBV3-2) and TRBJ2-7; D is unresolved. Per germline, CDR1 LGHDT and CDR2 YNNKEL (reference sequence). Trimming left V 4 bases short and J 2 bases short, with 6 bases between. This CDR3 is 12 amino acids long. CDR3 DNA: TGTGCCAGCAGCCGTATCGCCTACGAGCAGTACTTC. Amino acid sequence: CASSRIAYEQYF.

This chain joins TRBV13 and TRBJ2-2; 15 nucleotides align to TRBD2. This CDR3 region has 17 residues. In germline, CDR1 is PRHDT, CDR2 FYEKMQ (reference sequence). V gave up 6 bases and J gave up 2 bases; unmatched junction bases: 4. CDR3 coding DNA: TGTGCCAGCAGTGGGGGACTAGCGGGAGGTAACACCGGGGAGCTGTTTTTT. This encodes CASSGGLAGGNTGELFF.

This clone was seen only once. The rearrangement links TRBV10-3 to TRBJ2-7; 8 bases are shared with TRBD1. The CDR3 runs to 14 residues. Germline CDR1 ENHRY, CDR2 SYGVKD. V was pared by 4 bases and J by 3 bases, with 5 bases of the junction left unmatched. CDR3 in DNA: TGTGCCATCAGTGGACAGGGGCCAAACTACGAGCAGTACTTC. This translates into CAISGQGPNYEQYF.

The CDR3 DNA reads TGTGCCAGCAGCTCAACTAGCGGGAGGACAGATACGCAGTATTTT. Residues: CASSSTSGRTDTQYF. J is TRBJ2-3 and V is TRBV5-5; 12 positions match TRBD2. Germline V gives CDR1 SGHKS, CDR2 YYEKEE (reference sequence). This CDR3 spans 15 amino acids. Germline trimming cut 3 bases from V and 3 bases from J; bases unmatched to any gene: 2.

The V gene is TRBV28, the J gene TRBJ2-1, with 10 positions matching TRBD2. Germline V CDR1 and CDR2: MDHEN, SYDVKM. With 3 bases clipped from V and 2 bases from J, the junction kept 16 bases outside the gene matches. This CDR3 comprises 20 residues. CDR3 coding DNA: TGTGCCAGCAGTTTTAATCAGTGGCAGGGGCTAGCGGGGGCCTACAATGAGCAGTTCTTC. Its translation: CASSFNQWQGLAGAYNEQFF.

The V and J genes are TRBV4-2 and TRBJ1-2; 8 bases match TRBD1. This CDR3 is 14 amino acids long. Germline CDR1 LGHNA, CDR2 YNFKEQ. J gave up 5 bases and V 0 bases, and 2 bases lay outside the gene matches. The DNA for the CDR3 is TGTGCCAGCAGCCAAGAGACAGGGGAATATGGCTACACCTTC. Its protein is CASSQETGEYGYTF.

The chain links TRBV7-2 to TRBJ2-1; TRBD2 aligns across 8 bases. The CDR3 covers 16 residues. With 1 base clipped from V and 10 bases from J, the junction kept 12 bases outside the gene matches. CDR1 SGHTA and CDR2 FQGNSA come from the germline V gene. The CDR3 DNA is TGTGCCAGCAGCTTAGACGCGGGAGGAGGAGTCAAGGAGCAGTTCTTC. This encodes CASSLDAGGGVKEQFF.

The chain joins TRBV5-4 to TRBJ2-5; 7 bases map to TRBD1. The CDR3 has 13 residues. CDR1 and CDR2 (germline): SGHNT, YYREEE (reference sequence). After removal of 3 bases from V and 2 bases from J, the junction contained 1 base not matched to a gene. CDR3 DNA: TGTGCCAGCAGCTCACAGGGGCAAGAGACCCAGTACTTC. This codes for CASSSQGQETQYF.

The chain has TRBV6-5 and TRBJ2-7; TRBD1 matches 10 bases. The CDR3 spans 15 residues. The junction had 17 bases not matched to a gene; V was cut back by 6 bases and J by 12 bases. CDR1 is MNHEY, CDR2 SVGAGI, per germline. CDR3 in amino acids: CASRVPGQGPGGTYF. Here the CDR3 DNA reads TGTGCCAGCAGGGTACCGGGACAGGGGCCTGGCGGGACGTACTTC.

The chain combines TRBV7-3 with TRBJ1-6, with D possibly matching TRBD1 (6 bases). This CDR3 has 14 amino acids. Trimming removed 2 bases from V and 9 bases from J, with 11 bases in between. Germline loops: CDR1 SGHTA, CDR2 FQGTGA. The CDR3 sequence: CASSLGGGPSPLHF. The CDR3 DNA sequence: TGTGCCAGCAGCTTAGGAGGGGGACCTTCACCCCTCCACTTT.

This clone was seen just once. The chain has TRBV6-1 and TRBJ1-5; D ambiguous. From germline, CDR1 is MNHNS and CDR2 SASEGT. V dropped 3 bases and J dropped 1 base, with 7 bases sitting between them. The CDR3 is 14 amino acids. CDR3 coding DNA: TGTGCCAGCAGTGAGACCATCAGCAATCAGCCCCAGCATTTT. It is translated as CASSETISNQPQHF.

The chain recombines TRBV3-1 (or the pseudogene TRBV3-2) with TRBJ2-1; possibly TRBD1 or TRBD2 for D (7 bases each). The germline CDR1 and CDR2 sequences are LGHDT and YNNKEL (reference sequence). The V gene lost 4 bases and the J gene lost 3 bases, with 13 bases spanning the gap. This CDR3 contains 15 residues. In nucleotides, the CDR3 is TGTGCCAGCAGCCGTACAGGGGACTACTACAATGAGCAGTTCTTC. Translation: CASSRTGDYYNEQFF.

The chain couples TRBV11-3 to TRBJ2-1; a possible D gene is TRBD1 (7 bases). The CDR3 has 15 residues. Trimming stripped 4 bases from V and 7 bases from J, with 17 bases between. Germline CDR1 reads SGHNT; CDR2 reads YENEEA. Here the CDR3 DNA reads TGTGCCAGCAGCTCACGACAGGGTGGAGGGAATGAGCAGTTCTTC. Encoded protein: CASSSRQGGGNEQFF.

The gene calls are TRBV19 and TRBJ1-1; 7 positions match TRBD1. Germline assignment: CDR1 LNHDA and CDR2 SQIVND (reference sequence). The V segment lost 5 bases and the J segment 0 bases; nucleotides outside the gene matches: 12. CDR3 length: 17 residues. In DNA form, the CDR3 reads TGTGCCAGTAGTCCCAGGACAGGCTATCTCTTGAACACTGAAGCTTTCTTT. This translates into CASSPRTGYLLNTEAFF.

The chain has TRBV10-3 and TRBJ1-6; 9 bases agree with TRBD1. This CDR3 comprises 15 residues. The J segment lost 10 bases and the V segment lost 8 bases, leaving 12 bases of the junction unmatched. Per the germline V gene, CDR1 is ENHRY and CDR2 is SYGVKD. CDR3 in amino acids: CAIRGSDRGKSPLHF. CDR3 in DNA: TGTGCCATCCGGGGGTCCGACAGGGGGAAGTCACCCCTCCACTTT.

The V and J genes are TRBV6-6 and TRBJ2-2, with a possible D match to TRBD2 (6 bases). V was shortened by 2 bases and J by 4 bases, with 8 bases between the two germline ends. The CDR3 has 14 amino acids. Per germline, CDR1 MNHNY and CDR2 SVGAGI (reference sequence). The CDR3 spells CASSYGGVTGELFF. CDR3 bases: TGTGCCAGCAGTTACGGAGGGGTCACCGGGGAGCTGTTTTTT.

This clone appeared a single time. V usage is TRBV7-9 and J usage is TRBJ2-7, with TRBD1 as a possible D gene (6 bases). CDR1 is SEHNR and CDR2 is FQNEAQ in the germline V gene (reference sequence). Trimming removed 2 bases at V and 11 bases at J, with 25 bases between. The CDR3 runs 16 residues. CDR3 bases: TGTGCCAGCAGCTTAACAGGGATTGTTTCGGTTAACCCTAAGTACTTC. The encoded protein is CASSLTGIVSVNPKYF.

The rearrangement uses TRBV15 and TRBJ2-7, with 11 bases that match TRBD2. The V segment lost 0 bases and the J segment 9 bases; nucleotides outside the gene matches: 10. The V gene's germline CDR1 is LNHNV and CDR2 YYDKDF (reference sequence). This CDR3 contains 16 residues. CDR3 in amino acids: CATSRDTGLAGGAQYF. In DNA, the CDR3 is TGTGCCACCAGCAGAGATACCGGTCTAGCGGGAGGTGCGCAGTACTTC.

The sample holds one count of this clone. CDR3 loop: CSLKQQETQYF. As DNA, the CDR3 is TGCAGTCTCAAACAACAGGAGACCCAGTACTTC. The chain links TRBV20-1 to TRBJ2-5; D is unclear. Germline V gene sequence: CDR1 DFQATT, CDR2 SNEGSKA (reference sequence). V lost 8 bases, J lost 5 bases, and 12 bases lay in between. The CDR3 totals 11 residues.